These 9 T cell receptor beta chains were all obtained from the same sample, sequenced in a study of radiation and T cells in renal cell carcinoma (TCRdb year 2020). This specimen's time point label, interpreted: baseline pretreatment blood. The sample's treatment or condition, from its label and the paper: 15 Gy SBRT to primary tumor, nephrectomy 4 weeks later. The library was built by means of the immunoSEQ multiplex PCR assay. This is the immuneACCESS table as TCRdb keeps it, with only in-frame sequences that have V and J called. A part of the clones is gone; compared with another copy, unresolved V genes explain less than half, and the rest is unexplained. In this sample the table shows 130,000 to 150,000 clones, about 85% of which occur a single time. The ten most abundant clones make up 4.1% of the sample. Here the sequenced sample was blood, taken from a patient whose treatment included radiotherapy and nephrectomy. These TCRs come from a woman between 65 and 79 years old with renal cell carcinoma.

The chain joins TRBV19 to TRBJ1-2; 10 nucleotides agree with TRBD1. The germline V gene encodes CDR1 LNHDA and CDR2 SQIVND (reference sequence). Germline trimming cut 5 bases from V and 2 bases from J; bases unmatched to any gene: 5. The length of the CDR3 is 15 residues. Written as DNA, the CDR3 is TGTGCCAGTAGTGCCGGGACAGGGGTAAACTATGGCTACACCTTC. Translated, it gives CASSAGTGVNYGYTF.

This CDR3 reads CASSLGVVYGYTF. DNA of the CDR3: TGTGCCAGCAGCTTGGGAGTGGTCTATGGCTACACCTTC. The rearrangement links TRBV5-4 to TRBJ1-2; D is unclear. The CDR3 extends over 13 amino acids. Trimming took off 0 bases at V and 4 bases at J, with 7 bases between the two ends. Per the germline V gene, CDR1 is SGHNT and CDR2 is YYREEE (reference sequence). Based on the CDR3 plus reference TRBV5-4 and TRBJ1-2, the full variable domain is ETGVTQSPTHLIKTRGQQVTLRCSSQSGHNTVSWYQQALGQGPQFIFQYYREEENGRGNFPPRFSGLQFPNYSSELNVNALELDDSALYLCASSLGVVYGYTFGSGTRLTVV.

V usage is TRBV18 and J usage is TRBJ2-1, with 7 bases fitting TRBD1. The V segment lost 5 bases and the J segment 6 bases; nucleotides outside the gene matches: 4. Germline assignment: CDR1 KGHSH and CDR2 LQKENI. The CDR3 sequence is 13 residues long. The CDR3 region has the DNA TGTGCCAGCTCAGTGACAGGGCTCAATGAGCAGTTCTTC. This codes for CASSVTGLNEQFF.

The V call is TRBV13, the J call TRBJ1-2; D not resolved. CDR3 size: 15 residues. With 5 bases removed from V and 0 bases from J, the gap between germline ends came to 13 bases. The germline V gene has CDR1 PRHDT and CDR2 FYEKMQ (reference sequence). The CDR3 sequence is CASSNTAYANYGYTF. Written as DNA, the CDR3 is TGTGCCAGCAGCAATACGGCTTACGCTAACTATGGCTACACCTTC.

There are a few counts of this clone. Written as DNA, the CDR3 is TGCAGTGCTGCGGGCGTAGCTGAAGCTTTCTTT. Translating gives CSAAGVAEAFF. The J gene is TRBJ1-1, the V gene TRBV20-1; D unclear. Between the trimmed V and J ends, which lost 5 bases and 6 bases, there was a span of 10 bases. Germline V gene sequence: CDR1 DFQATT, CDR2 SNEGSKA (reference sequence). CDR3 length: 11 residues.

The chain joins TRBV5-1 to TRBJ1-3; no reliable D call. Germline V gene data show CDR1 as SGHRS and CDR2 as YFSETQ. V was clipped by 1 base and J by 0 bases, with 5 bases between them. This CDR3 comprises 14 residues. The CDR3 loop reads CASSLLSSGNTIYF. DNA for the CDR3: TGCGCCAGCAGCTTGCTGAGCTCTGGAAACACCATATATTTT. The whole variable domain, filled in from reference TRBV5-1 and TRBJ1-3, reads KAGVTQTPRYLIKTRGQQVTLSCSPISGHRSVSWYQQTPGQGLQFLFEYFSETQRNKGNFPGRFSGRQFSNSRSEMNVSTLELGDSALYLCASSLLSSGNTIYFGEGSWLTVV.

This sequence joins TRBV5-4 and TRBJ2-5; 7 nucleotides line up with TRBD1. The CDR3 is 15 amino acids. J was trimmed by 1 base and V by 4 bases; bases with no gene match: 7. Germline CDR1 reads SGHNT; CDR2 reads YYREEE (reference sequence). Here the CDR3 reads CASSLSGTAQETQYF. CDR3 sequence (DNA): TGTGCCAGCAGCCTTTCCGGGACAGCCCAAGAGACCCAGTACTTC.

The chain couples TRBV9 to TRBJ1-4, with D possibly matching TRBD1 (5 bases). CDR1 and CDR2 from the germline V gene are SGDLS and YYNGEE. The CDR3 is 13 residues long. Trimming pared 0 bases from V and 15 bases from J, leaving 15 bases between. The CDR3 is CASSVEPWGDLFF. Written as DNA, the CDR3 is TGTGCCAGCAGCGTAGAGCCCTGGGGGGACTTGTTTTTT.

This chain's CDR3 is CSVEDRFRTDTQYF. The DNA of the CDR3 is TGCAGCGTTGAAGATCGGTTTCGGACAGATACGCAGTATTTT. This chain joins TRBV29-1 and TRBJ2-3; no firm D call. Germline CDR1 reads SQVTM; CDR2 reads ANQGSEA. The V end lost 0 bases, the J end lost 3 bases, and 10 bases lay between the germline ends. The CDR3 length is 14 residues.